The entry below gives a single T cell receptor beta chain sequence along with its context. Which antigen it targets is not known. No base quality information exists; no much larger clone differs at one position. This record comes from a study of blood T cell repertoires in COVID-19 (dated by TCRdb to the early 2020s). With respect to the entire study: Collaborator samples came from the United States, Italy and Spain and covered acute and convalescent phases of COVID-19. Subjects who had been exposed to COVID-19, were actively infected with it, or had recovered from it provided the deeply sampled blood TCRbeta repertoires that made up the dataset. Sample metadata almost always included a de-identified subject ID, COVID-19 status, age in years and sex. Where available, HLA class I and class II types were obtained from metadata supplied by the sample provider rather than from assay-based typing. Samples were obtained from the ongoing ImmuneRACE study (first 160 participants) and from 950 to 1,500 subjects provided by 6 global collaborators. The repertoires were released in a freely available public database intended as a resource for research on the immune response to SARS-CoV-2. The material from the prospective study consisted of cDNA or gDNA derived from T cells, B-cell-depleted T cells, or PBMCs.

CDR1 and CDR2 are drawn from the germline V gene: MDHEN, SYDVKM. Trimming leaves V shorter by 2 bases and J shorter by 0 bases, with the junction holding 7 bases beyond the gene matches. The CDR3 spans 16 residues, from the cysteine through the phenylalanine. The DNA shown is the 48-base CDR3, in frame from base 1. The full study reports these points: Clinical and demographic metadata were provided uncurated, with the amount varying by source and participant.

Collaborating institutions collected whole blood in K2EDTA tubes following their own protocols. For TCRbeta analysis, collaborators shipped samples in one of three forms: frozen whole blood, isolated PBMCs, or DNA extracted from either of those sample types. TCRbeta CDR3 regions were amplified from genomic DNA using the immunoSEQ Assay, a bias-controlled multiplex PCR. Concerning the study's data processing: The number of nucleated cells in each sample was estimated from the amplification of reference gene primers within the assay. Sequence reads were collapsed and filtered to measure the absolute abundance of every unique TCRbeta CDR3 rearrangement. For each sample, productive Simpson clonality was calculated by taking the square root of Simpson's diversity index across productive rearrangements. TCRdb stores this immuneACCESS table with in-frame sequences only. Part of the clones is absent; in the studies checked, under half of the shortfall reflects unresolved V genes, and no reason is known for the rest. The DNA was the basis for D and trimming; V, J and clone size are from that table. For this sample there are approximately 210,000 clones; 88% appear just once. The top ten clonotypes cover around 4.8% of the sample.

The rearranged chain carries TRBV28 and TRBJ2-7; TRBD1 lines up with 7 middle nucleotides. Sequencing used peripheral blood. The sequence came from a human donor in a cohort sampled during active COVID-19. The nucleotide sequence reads TGTGCCAGCAGTTTAGCAGGACAGGCTCACTCCTACGAGCAGTACTTC. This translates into CASSLAGQAHSYEQYF. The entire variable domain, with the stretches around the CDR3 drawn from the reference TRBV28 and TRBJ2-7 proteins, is DVKVTQSSRYLVKRTGEKVFLECVQDMDHENMFWYRQDPGLGLRLIYFSYDVKMKEKGDIPEGYSVSREKKERFSLILESASTNQTSMYLCASSLAGQAHSYEQYFGPGTRLTVT.